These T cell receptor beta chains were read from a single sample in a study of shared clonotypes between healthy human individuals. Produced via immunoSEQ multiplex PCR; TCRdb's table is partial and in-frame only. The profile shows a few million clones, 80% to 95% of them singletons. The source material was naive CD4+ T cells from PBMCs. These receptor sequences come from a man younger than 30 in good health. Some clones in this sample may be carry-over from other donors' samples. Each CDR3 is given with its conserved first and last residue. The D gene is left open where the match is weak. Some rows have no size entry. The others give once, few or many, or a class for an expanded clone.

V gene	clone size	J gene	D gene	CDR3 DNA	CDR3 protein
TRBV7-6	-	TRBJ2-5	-	TGTGCCAGCAGCTTAGCTTTAGGAGGGGAGACCCAGTACTTC	CASSLALGGETQYF
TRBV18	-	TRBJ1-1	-	TGTGCCAGCTCTGCGCTCGTAGCAGGTGAAGCTTTCTTT	CASSALVAGEAFF
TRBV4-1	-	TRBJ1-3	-	TGCGCCAGCAGCCAAGGGCCTCAAGGGGGAACTGGAAACACCATATATTTT	CASSQGPQGGTGNTIYF
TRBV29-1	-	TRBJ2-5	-	TGCAGCGCCATATCGGGGGCGGCGGGAAGAGAGACCCAGTACTTC	CSAISGAAGRETQYF
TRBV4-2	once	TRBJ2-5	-	TGTGCCAGCAGCCAAAAGGAGGGGGGAGGAGGCCAAGAGACCCAGTACTTC	CASSQKEGGGGQETQYF
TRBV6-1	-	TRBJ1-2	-	TGTGCCAGCAGGTTTGAGCCTAACTATGGCTACACCTTC	CASRFEPNYGYTF
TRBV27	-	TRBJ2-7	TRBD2	TGTGCCAGCAGGGTTCTAGCGGGACCATACGAGCAGTACTTC	CASRVLAGPYEQYF
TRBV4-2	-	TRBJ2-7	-	TGTGCCAGCAGCCACCCAGCGGAGGCCACCGAGCAGTACTTC	CASSHPAEATEQYF
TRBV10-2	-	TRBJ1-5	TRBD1	TGCGCCAGCAGTACACAGGGGGCTCTAAATCAGCCCCAGCATTTT	CASSTQGALNQPQHF
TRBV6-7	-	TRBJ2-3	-	TGTGCCAGCAGTTACCCAAGAGGGAACCCTAGCACAGATACGCAGTATTTT	CASSYPRGNPSTDTQYF
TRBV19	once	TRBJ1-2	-	TGTGCCAGTAGTAGACTAGGGGCCCTGGTCGATGGCTACACCTTC	CASSRLGALVDGYTF
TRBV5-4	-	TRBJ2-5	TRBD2	TGTGCCAGCAGCTCGGGGGGACTAGCGGGAACCTTGACCCAGTACTTC	CASSSGGLAGTLTQYF
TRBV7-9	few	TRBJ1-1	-	TGTGCCAGCAGTTCACAGGGAGGGAACACTGAAGCTTTCTTT	CASSSQGGNTEAFF
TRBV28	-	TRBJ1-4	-	TGTGCCAGCGGTACGGCGCCTGTGCGGGAAAAACTGTTTTTT	CASGTAPVREKLFF
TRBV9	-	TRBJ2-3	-	TGTGCCAGCAGCGTTTCGGGCTACCCCACAGATACGCAGTATTTT	CASSVSGYPTDTQYF
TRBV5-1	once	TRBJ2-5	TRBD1	TGCGCCAGCAGCCGTACAGGGGGTTCCCAACCAGAGACCCAGTACTTC	CASSRTGGSQPETQYF
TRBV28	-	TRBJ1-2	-	TGTGCCAGCAGTTTGTTACTTCCAGGGAACTATGGCTACACCTTC	CASSLLLPGNYGYTF
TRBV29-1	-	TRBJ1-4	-	TGCAGCGTTTTTCGTCGGCCGTTTAATGAAAAACTGTTTTTT	CSVFRRPFNEKLFF
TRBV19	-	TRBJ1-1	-	TGTGCCAGTAGTATTAGTTGGGACACTGAAGCTTTCTTT	CASSISWDTEAFF
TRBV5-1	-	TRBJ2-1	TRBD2	TGCGCCAGCAGCTTGGGAGGGAGGGGATACAATGAGCAGTTCTTC	CASSLGGRGYNEQFF
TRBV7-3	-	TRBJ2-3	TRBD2	TGTGCCAGCAGCCCCCGCGCGGCTAGCGGGAGGGCAGATACGCAGTATTTT	CASSPRAASGRADTQYF